This entry features one T cell receptor (beta chain) sequence. This clone's antigen is unknown. The record has no base qualities; no much larger clone is one base away. RNA was extracted using the RNeasy kit, and 0.5 to 1 microgram was reverse transcribed with random hexamers. The immunoSEQ multiplex PCR assay, covering 54 Vbeta and 13 Jbeta segments, was used to amplify TCR beta CDR3 regions. Bias from PCR amplification was corrected by using a synthetic template baseline for primer optimization and for computational correction. Per the source publication's procedure: Reads were annotated to V, D and J genes according to IMGT and were analyzed with immunoSEQ Analyzer, with only productive sequences retained. Clonality was computed as one minus Shannon entropy normalized by log2 of the number of productive unique sequences. For each patient and control, public and private clones were evaluated within the 100 most prevalent clones. Susac-specific clones were defined as absent from healthy and MS cohorts, over a thousand published viral clones and other ImmuneACCESS disease sequences. Using fastp trimming at Q25 and MiXCR clonotype assembly, TCRdb reanalyzed the public sequencing data and kept in-frame beta chains. Each record represents a unique CDR3 protein, reported with the most common genes and DNA among its rows. The V and J calls and clone size are TCRdb's, not the authors'. The sample includes approximately 270,000 distinct CDR3 sequences, with about 93% observed a single time. Around 0.07% of the sample belongs to the ten largest clones.

Peripheral blood CD8+ and CD4+ T cells from healthy donors, Susac syndrome patients and multiple sclerosis patients were profiled using high-throughput TCR beta sequencing. The multiple sclerosis controls were treatment-naive patients who had stable or active relapsing-remitting disease and met the revised McDonald criteria. CD8+ TEMRA cells were enriched by FACS, while bulk CD8+ and CD4+ T cells were purified by magnetic negative isolation. Blood was drawn into EDTA tubes, processed within 24 hours, and PBMCs were isolated by density gradient centrifugation. PBMCs intended for TCR sequencing were frozen in liquid nitrogen and were later thawed in a 37 degrees C water bath. Purity of sorted or isolated CD4+, CD8+ and CD8+ TEMRA cells was at least 90%. The sample is drawn from a study of CD8 T cells in Susac syndrome (dated by TCRdb to the late 2010s). Broadly, across the study: Whether CD8+ T cell activation and differentiation in Susac syndrome was antigen driven was tested using repertoire sequencing.

General study outcomes and caveats: The study acknowledged that relatively few individuals were included in the TCR sequencing and HLA analysis.

Reading the germline V gene (reference sequence) gives CDR1 MNHEY and CDR2 SMNVEV. V is clipped by 3 bases and J by 1 base, and the sequence between their germline boundaries is 7 bases long. From the cysteine through the phenylalanine, the CDR3 covers 14 amino acids. Just CDR3 DNA is preserved here, 42 bases in frame from base 1. The receptor's source is a human donor with multiple sclerosis. The rearrangement joined TRBV27 to TRBJ2-1; D gene: possibly TRBD1, on 5 matching bases. The source material was CD4+ T cells from PBMCs. The CDR3 loop reads CASSLPGSYNEQFF. The nucleotide sequence is TGTGCCAGCAGTTTGCCAGGGTCCTACAATGAGCAGTTCTTC.